This T cell receptor (beta chain) was sequenced in a study of tumor-infiltrating lymphocytes in glioblastoma multiforme. Study findings and constraints: Functional subtype sorting of these T cells was not performed. Just one glioblastoma patient contributed to the TCR-mutation comparison.

Three nested ARM-PCR rounds with V-beta and C-beta primers built TCRB libraries. TCRB-specific cDNA synthesis used about 0.5 ug of total RNA. No unique molecular identifiers were described for these TCRB libraries. TCRdb re-called the multiplex PCR reads through MiXCR, storing one row per CDR3 protein. The repertoire holds approximately 30,000 distinct CDR3 sequences, with 50% to 75% as singletons. V trimming: 6 bases; J trimming: 7 bases; junction bases outside the gene matches: 10. Germline V gives CDR1 MRHNA, CDR2 SNTAGT. The CDR3 covers 15 residues. Of note for this clonotype: Its specificity is not known.

This sequence originates from a male donor with glioblastoma. The chain couples TRBV6-4 to TRBJ2-1; 9 bases map to TRBD2. Source material: brain tumor tissue. The CDR3 DNA reads as TGTGCCAGCAGCCCGGCTAGCGGGATTAGGAATGAGCAGTTCTTC. Amino acids: CASSPASGIRNEQFF.